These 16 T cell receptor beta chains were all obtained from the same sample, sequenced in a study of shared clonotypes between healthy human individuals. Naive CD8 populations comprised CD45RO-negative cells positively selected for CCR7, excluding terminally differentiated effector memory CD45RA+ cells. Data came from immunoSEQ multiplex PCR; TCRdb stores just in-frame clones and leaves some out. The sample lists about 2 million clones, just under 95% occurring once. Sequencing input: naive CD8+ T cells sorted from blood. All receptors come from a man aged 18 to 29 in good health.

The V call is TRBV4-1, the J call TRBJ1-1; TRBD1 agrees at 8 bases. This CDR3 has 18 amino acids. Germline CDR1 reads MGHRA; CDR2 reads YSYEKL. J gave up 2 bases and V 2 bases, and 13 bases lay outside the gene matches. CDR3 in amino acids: CASSQLPPGGRENTEAFF. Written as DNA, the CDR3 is TGCGCCAGCAGCCAATTGCCTCCAGGGGGCCGGGAAAACACTGAAGCTTTCTTT.

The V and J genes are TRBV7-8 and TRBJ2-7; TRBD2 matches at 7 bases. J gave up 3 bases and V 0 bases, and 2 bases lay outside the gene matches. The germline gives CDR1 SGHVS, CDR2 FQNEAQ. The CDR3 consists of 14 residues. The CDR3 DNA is TGTGCCAGCAGCTTAGCTGGGACTATCTACGAGCAGTACTTC. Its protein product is CASSLAGTIYEQYF.

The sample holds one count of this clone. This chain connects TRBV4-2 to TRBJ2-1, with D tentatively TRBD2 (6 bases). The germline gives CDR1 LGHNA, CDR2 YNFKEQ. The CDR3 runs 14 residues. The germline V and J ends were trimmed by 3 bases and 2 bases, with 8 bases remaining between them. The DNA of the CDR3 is TGTGCCAGCAGCCAGCCGGGGGCCTACAATGAGCAGTTCTTC. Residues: CASSQPGAYNEQFF.

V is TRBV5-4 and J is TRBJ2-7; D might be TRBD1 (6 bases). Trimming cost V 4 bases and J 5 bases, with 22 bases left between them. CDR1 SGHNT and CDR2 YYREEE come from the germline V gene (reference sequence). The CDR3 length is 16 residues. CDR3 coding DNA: TGTGCCAGCAGCACAGAACAGGGTAAAAGTCCCGACGAGCAGTACTTC. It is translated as CASSTEQGKSPDEQYF. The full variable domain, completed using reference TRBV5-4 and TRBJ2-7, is ETGVTQSPTHLIKTRGQQVTLRCSSQSGHNTVSWYQQALGQGPQFIFQYYREEENGRGNFPPRFSGLQFPNYSSELNVNALELDDSALYLCASSTEQGKSPDEQYFGPGTRLTVT.

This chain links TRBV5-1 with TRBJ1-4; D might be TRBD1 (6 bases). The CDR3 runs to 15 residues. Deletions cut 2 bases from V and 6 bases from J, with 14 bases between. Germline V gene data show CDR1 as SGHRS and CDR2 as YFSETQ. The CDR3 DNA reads TGCGCCAGCAGCTTTACAGGGTCGGGCGATGAAAAACTGTTTTTT. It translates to CASSFTGSGDEKLFF.

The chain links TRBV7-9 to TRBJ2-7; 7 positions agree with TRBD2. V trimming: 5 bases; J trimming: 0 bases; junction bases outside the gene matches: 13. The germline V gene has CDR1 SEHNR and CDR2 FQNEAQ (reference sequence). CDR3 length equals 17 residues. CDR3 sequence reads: CASSTKPGLTSSYEQYF. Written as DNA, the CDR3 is TGTGCCAGCAGCACAAAGCCGGGACTAACAAGCTCCTACGAGCAGTACTTC. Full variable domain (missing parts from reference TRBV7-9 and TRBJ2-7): DTGVSQNPRHKITKRGQNVTFRCDPISEHNRLYWYRQTLGQGPEFLTYFQNEAQLEKSRLLSDRFSAERPKGSFSTLEIQRTEQGDSAMYLCASSTKPGLTSSYEQYFGPGTRLTVT.

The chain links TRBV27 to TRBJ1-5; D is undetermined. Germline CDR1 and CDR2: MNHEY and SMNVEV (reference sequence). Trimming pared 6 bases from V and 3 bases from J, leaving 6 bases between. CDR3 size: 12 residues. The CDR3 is CASRGPNQPQHF. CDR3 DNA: TGTGCCAGCAGGGGCCCCAATCAGCCCCAGCATTTT.

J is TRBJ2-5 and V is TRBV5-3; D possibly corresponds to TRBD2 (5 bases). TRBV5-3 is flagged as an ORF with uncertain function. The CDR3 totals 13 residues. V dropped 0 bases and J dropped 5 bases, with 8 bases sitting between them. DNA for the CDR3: TGTGCCAGAAGCTTGGGCGGCGGGGAGACCCAGTACTTC. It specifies CARSLGGGETQYF.

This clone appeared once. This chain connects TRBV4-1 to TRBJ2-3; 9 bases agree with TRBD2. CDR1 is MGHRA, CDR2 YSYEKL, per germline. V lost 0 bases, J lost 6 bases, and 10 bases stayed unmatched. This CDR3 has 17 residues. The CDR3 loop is CASSQEPATSGGDTQYF. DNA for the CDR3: TGCGCCAGCAGCCAAGAACCGGCGACTAGCGGTGGGGATACGCAGTATTTT.

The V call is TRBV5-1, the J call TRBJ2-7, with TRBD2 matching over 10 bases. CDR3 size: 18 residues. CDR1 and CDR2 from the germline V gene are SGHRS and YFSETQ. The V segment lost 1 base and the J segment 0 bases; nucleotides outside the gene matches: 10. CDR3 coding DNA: TGCGCCAGCAGCTTGCCGGCTAGCGGGGGAATCAGCTCCTACGAGCAGTACTTC. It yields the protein CASSLPASGGISSYEQYF. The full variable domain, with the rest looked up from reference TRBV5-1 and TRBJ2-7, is KAGVTQTPRYLIKTRGQQVTLSCSPISGHRSVSWYQQTPGQGLQFLFEYFSETQRNKGNFPGRFSGRQFSNSRSEMNVSTLELGDSALYLCASSLPASGGISSYEQYFGPGTRLTVT.

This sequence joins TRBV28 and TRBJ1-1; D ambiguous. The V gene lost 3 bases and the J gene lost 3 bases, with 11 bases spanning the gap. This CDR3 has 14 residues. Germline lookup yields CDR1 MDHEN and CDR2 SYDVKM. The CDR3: CASSFRPWDTEAFF. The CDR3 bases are TGTGCCAGCAGTTTCCGCCCGTGGGACACTGAAGCTTTCTTT.

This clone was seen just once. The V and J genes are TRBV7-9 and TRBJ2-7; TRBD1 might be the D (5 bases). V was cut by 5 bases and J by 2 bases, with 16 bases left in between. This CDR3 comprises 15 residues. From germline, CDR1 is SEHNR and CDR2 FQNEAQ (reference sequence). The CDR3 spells CASSHSQEYAYEQYF. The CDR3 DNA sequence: TGTGCCAGCAGCCATTCACAGGAGTACGCCTACGAGCAGTACTTC.

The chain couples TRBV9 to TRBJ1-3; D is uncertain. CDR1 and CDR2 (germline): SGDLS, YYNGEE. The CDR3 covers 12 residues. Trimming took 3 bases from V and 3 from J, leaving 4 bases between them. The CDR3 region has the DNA TGTGCCAGCAGCGGTTTTGGAAACACCATATATTTT. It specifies CASSGFGNTIYF. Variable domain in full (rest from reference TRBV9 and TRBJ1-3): DSGVTQTPKHLITATGQRVTLRCSPRSGDLSVYWYQQSLDQGLQFLIQYYNGEERAKGNILERFSAQQFPDLHSELNLSSLELGDSALYFCASSGFGNTIYFGEGSWLTVV.

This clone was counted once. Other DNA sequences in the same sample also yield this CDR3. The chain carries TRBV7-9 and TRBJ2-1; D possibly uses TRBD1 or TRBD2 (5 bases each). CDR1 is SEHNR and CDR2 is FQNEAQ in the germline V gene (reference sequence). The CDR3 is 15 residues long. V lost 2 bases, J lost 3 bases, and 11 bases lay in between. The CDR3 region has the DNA TGTGCCAGCAGCTTATTGGCAGGGAGCTACAATGAGCAGTTCTTC. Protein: CASSLLAGSYNEQFF.

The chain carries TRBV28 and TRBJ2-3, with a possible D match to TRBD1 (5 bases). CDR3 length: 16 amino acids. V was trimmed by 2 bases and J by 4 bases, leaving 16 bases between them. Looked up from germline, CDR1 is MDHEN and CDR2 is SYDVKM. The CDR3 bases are TGTGCCAGCAGTTTAGAGTGGCAGGGTGAGGCAGATACGCAGTATTTT. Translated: CASSLEWQGEADTQYF. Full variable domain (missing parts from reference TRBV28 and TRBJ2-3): DVKVTQSSRYLVKRTGEKVFLECVQDMDHENMFWYRQDPGLGLRLIYFSYDVKMKEKGDIPEGYSVSREKKERFSLILESASTNQTSMYLCASSLEWQGEADTQYFGPGTRLTVL.

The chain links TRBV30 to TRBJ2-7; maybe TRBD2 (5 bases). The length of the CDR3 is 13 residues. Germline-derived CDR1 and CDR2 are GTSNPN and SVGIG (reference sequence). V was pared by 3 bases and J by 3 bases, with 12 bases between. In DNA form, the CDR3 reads TGTGCCTGGAGCCCTAATGGACTCTACGAGCAGTACTTC. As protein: CAWSPNGLYEQYF.